This is a list of T cell receptor beta chains from one sample in a study of T cell responses to AZD1222 COVID-19 vaccine. Clones were read by immunoSEQ multiplex PCR, and TCRdb kept only the in-frame ones, dropping some. Of 110,000 to 150,000 clones in the sample, roughly 92% were seen once. This specimen consisted of peripheral blood, obtained on day 0 of AZD1222 vaccination. The receptors originated from an adult in good health. The CDR3 runs from the conserved cysteine through the conserved F or W. D genes are given only for firm matches. The size field is filled for only some rows; it gives once, few, many or a size class.

>.|TRBJ2-1|.|TRBV28|16
TGTGCCAGCAGTTTGGTGTTCGGTAGGAAGGGAAATGAGCAGTTCTTC
CASSLVFGRKGNEQFF
>.|TRBJ1-2|.|TRBV6-5|15
TGTGCCAGCAGCCCCCCCCTACCGGTGCCTAGTGGCTACACCTTC
CASSPPLPVPSGYTF
>TRBD2|TRBJ2-2|once|TRBV5-4|16
TGTGCCAGCAGCCCGATAGCGGGAGAGGGCTTTGGGGAGCTGTTTTTT
CASSPIAGEGFGELFF
>.|TRBJ2-2|.|TRBV19|15
TGTGCCAGTAGCCTACCCCGAGGGGGAACCGGGGAGCTGTTTTTT
CASSLPRGGTGELFF
>.|TRBJ1-5|.|TRBV3-1/TRBV3-2|14
TGTGCCAGCAGCCAAGATCTCTTCAATCAGCCCCAGCATTTT
CASSQDLFNQPQHF
>.|TRBJ2-1|.|TRBV7-9|14
TGTGCCAGCAGCCCCCGGAGGTCCCACAATGAGCAGTTCTTC
CASSPRRSHNEQFF
>.|TRBJ2-5|.|TRBV7-3|14
TGTGCCAGCAGCTTAACGCTGGGTGAAGAGACCCAGTACTTC
CASSLTLGEETQYF
>TRBD1|TRBJ1-1|once|TRBV9|16
TGTGCCAGCAGCGTAGCCCCAAGGACAGGAAACACTGAAGCTTTCTTT
CASSVAPRTGNTEAFF
>TRBD2|TRBJ2-7|.|TRBV6-5|14
TGTGCCAGCAGTACCGGGACTAGCGGTTACGAGCAGTACTTC
CASSTGTSGYEQYF
>TRBD2|TRBJ2-1|.|TRBV20-1|13
TGCAGTGCTAGTCCTAGCGGCTACAATGAGCAGTTCTTC
CSASPSGYNEQFF
>.|TRBJ2-6|.|TRBV10-2|15
TGCGCCAGCAGTGACCCAGGTTCTGGGGCCAACGTCCTGACTTTC
CASSDPGSGANVLTF
>.|TRBJ1-2|.|TRBV10-2|11
TGCGCCAGCTGGGATGACAGCGGCTACACCTTC
CASWDDSGYTF
>.|TRBJ1-4|few|TRBV28|14
TGTGCCAGCAGTTTTATGGGGATGGTGGAAAAACTGTTTTTT
CASSFMGMVEKLFF
>.|TRBJ1-3|.|TRBV5-5|19
TGTGCCAGCAGCTTGGCGGGACGACCGGGATCTCTCTCTGGAAACACCATATATTTT
CASSLAGRPGSLSGNTIYF
>.|TRBJ1-2|.|TRBV5-1|13
TGCGCCAGCAGCCCAGGACTCGATGGGGGCTACACCTTC
CASSPGLDGGYTF
>.|TRBJ2-1|.|TRBV5-8|14
TGTGCCAGCAGCCGATGGGACGGTTACAATGAGCAGTTCTTC
CASSRWDGYNEQFF
>.|TRBJ1-1|once|TRBV6-5|15
TGTGCCAGCAGTTACGGTCGACTGGGGGACACTGAAGCTTTCTTT
CASSYGRLGDTEAFF
>.|TRBJ1-1|.|TRBV5-1|14
TGCGCCAGCAGCCCCGCGGGCTGGAACACTGAAGCTTTCTTT
CASSPAGWNTEAFF
>.|TRBJ1-1|.|TRBV7-9|13
TGTGCCAGCAGCTTCGAGGAGAACACTGAAGCTTTCTTT
CASSFEENTEAFF
>TRBD2|TRBJ2-3|.|TRBV2|15
TGTGCCAGCAGTTCTTGGGGGAGGGCCCCAGATACGCAGTATTTT
CASSSWGRAPDTQYF
>.|TRBJ1-2|.|TRBV27|18
TGTGCCAGCAGTTTAAAGTGGAGCCAGGTATCGGCTAACTATGGCTACACCTTC
CASSLKWSQVSANYGYTF
>.|TRBJ1-1|.|TRBV5-1|12
TGCGCCAGCAGCTTCTGGGGTACTGAAGCTTTCTTT
CASSFWGTEAFF
>.|TRBJ2-5|.|TRBV28|14
TGTGCCAGCAGTTCCGACGGTGGTCCAGAGACCCAGTACTTC
CASSSDGGPETQYF
>.|TRBJ2-2|.|TRBV7-8|16
TGTGCCAGCAGCCATTTCCCGGTACCCCTGAGGGGGGAGCTGTTTTTT
CASSHFPVPLRGELFF
>.|TRBJ1-4|.|TRBV5-1|13
TGCGCCAGCAGCTTTGCAACTAATGAAAAACTGTTTTTT
CASSFATNEKLFF
>TRBD2|TRBJ2-1|.|TRBV18|16
TGTGCCAGCTCGCCGCCGGGACTAGCCTTGGGGAATGAGCAGTTCTTC
CASSPPGLALGNEQFF
>.|TRBJ2-1|.|TRBV20-1|10
TGCAGTCCCCGGAGAGGGCCGCAGTTCTTC
CSPRRGPQFF
>TRBD1|TRBJ1-5|.|TRBV18|18
TGTGCCAGCTCACCACCGGTGGGACAGGGGGGATTGGATCAGCCCCAGCATTTT
CASSPPVGQGGLDQPQHF
>TRBD1|TRBJ1-2|.|TRBV6-5|12
TGTGCCAGCAGGGACAGGGACTATGGCTACACCTTC
CASRDRDYGYTF
>.|TRBJ1-2|.|TRBV28|13
TGTGCCACCGGCCGAGGGCAGGGCTATGGCTACACCTTC
CATGRGQGYGYTF
>.|TRBJ2-3|once|TRBV3-1/TRBV3-2|16
TGTGCCAGCAGCCAAGTCCAGGGTGGTAGTACAGATACGCAGTATTTT
CASSQVQGGSTDTQYF
>.|TRBJ2-7|.|TRBV25-1|14
TGTGCCAGCAGTGATTGGACGTCTGCCTACGAGCAGTACTTC
CASSDWTSAYEQYF
>.|TRBJ1-2|.|TRBV9|12
TGTGCCAGCAGCACCGGACCGGTCGGCTACACCTTC
CASSTGPVGYTF
>TRBD2|TRBJ2-5|once|TRBV5-1|16
TGCGCCAGCAGCAAAGGACCGGGACTAGCGGAAGAGACCCAGTACTTC
CASSKGPGLAEETQYF
>TRBD2|TRBJ2-2|.|TRBV14|18
TGTGCCAGCAGCCAGGCCTTAGCGGGAGTCGGAATAGGCGGGGAGCTGTTTTTT
CASSQALAGVGIGGELFF
>TRBD2|TRBJ2-7|.|TRBV2|14
TGTGCCAGGCAGCCGGGACTAGCGGGACGCGAGCAGTACTTC
CARQPGLAGREQYF
>TRBD2|TRBJ2-3|.|TRBV4-1|16
TGCGCCAGCAGCCAAACACTAGCGGGTGGCACAGATACGCAGTATTTT
CASSQTLAGGTDTQYF
>.|TRBJ1-2|.|TRBV28|16
TGTGCCAGCAGTTTAGGCACCTACCCCTTCTTCTATGGCTACACCTTC
CASSLGTYPFFYGYTF
>.|TRBJ1-6|.|TRBV28|14
TGTGCCAGCAGTTTGGTGGGGTATAATTCACCCCTCCACTTT
CASSLVGYNSPLHF
>.|TRBJ2-1|.|TRBV11-2|14
TGTGCCAGCAGCTTACCCCGGGAGATAGGTGAGCAGTTCTTC
CASSLPREIGEQFF
>TRBD1|TRBJ1-3|.|TRBV5-1|14
TGCGCCAGCAGCTTGACAGGGGTAGAAAACACCATATATTTT
CASSLTGVENTIYF
>.|TRBJ2-4|.|TRBV28|16
TGTGCCAGCAGTCCTCTTCCGGGCTCCACAAAAAACATTCAGTACTTC
CASSPLPGSTKNIQYF
>.|TRBJ1-2|.|TRBV6-1|14
TGTGCCAGCAGTGAAGCATGGAAGGGGTATGGCTACACCTTC
CASSEAWKGYGYTF
>.|TRBJ1-2|.|TRBV5-1|15
TGCGCCAGCAGCTTGGTCCGCGGGAGTGACTATGGCTACACCTTC
CASSLVRGSDYGYTF
>.|TRBJ2-1|.|TRBV6-5|15
TGTGCCACCTCGACAGTCTATAGCTCCTACAATGAGCAGTTCTTC
CATSTVYSSYNEQFF
>.|TRBJ1-1|.|TRBV10-3|16
TGTGCCATCAGTCTTCGGCCTCAGGGTTCGGGTACTGAAGCTTTCTTT
CAISLRPQGSGTEAFF
>.|TRBJ1-2|.|TRBV19|16
TGTGCCAGTAGTCGGGCTCCTGCGTCACTTAACTATGGCTACACCTTC
CASSRAPASLNYGYTF
>.|TRBJ2-1|.|TRBV29-1|15
TGCAGCGTTGCCGGGGGGCGACGGACCTACAATGAGCAGTTCTTC
CSVAGGRRTYNEQFF
>TRBD1|TRBJ1-2|few|TRBV9|12
TGTGCCGGGCGGACAGGGGGCCATGGCTACACCTTC
CAGRTGGHGYTF
>.|TRBJ1-3|.|TRBV7-9|12
TGTGCCAGCAGCTTAAGGGAACACACCATATATTTT
CASSLREHTIYF
>.|TRBJ2-7|few|TRBV4-1|13
TGCGCCAGCAGCCAAGGATCGGTCGACGAGCAGTACTTC
CASSQGSVDEQYF
>.|TRBJ1-5|once|TRBV12-1|13
TGTGCCAGCAGCTTTAACGGTTATCAGCCCCAGCATTTT
CASSFNGYQPQHF